Included here is one T cell receptor beta chain sequence, with context. The antigen is unknown. This record comes from a study of cytomegalovirus exposure and HLA in healthy donors. Study observations and caveats: Common viral pathogens seemed to be connected with several of the most significant clusters, according to a later analysis. A later analysis linked a missense variant in DCLRE1C to the trimming of TCR beta V and J genes. The majority of TCR sequences were rare, yet some public TCRs appeared in many donors.

Amplification used 60 Vbeta primers and 13 Jbeta primers. Here immunoSEQ multiplex PCR was the method, and the copy in TCRdb shows in-frame clones only, minus some. The data hold about 92,000 clones, with under 80% observed a single time. The TCR originated in a man in his forties or fifties in good health and CMV-seropositive. The material sequenced was PBMCs.

The CDR3: CASSESHLPTIYF. The CDR3 bases are TGTGCCAGCAGTGAATCCCATCTACCCACCATATATTTT. V usage is TRBV25-1 and J usage is TRBJ1-3, with D uncertain. The V and J ends lost 1 base and 9 bases respectively, with 10 bases between them. Germline CDR1 MGHDK, CDR2 SYGVNS. CDR3 length: 13 amino acids.